This TCR beta chain appears in the sequencing data of a study of prognosis after radiotherapy for stage I lung cancer. Across the study: Not a single patient was given any concurrent therapy alongside stereotactic body radiotherapy, also referred to as SBRT. In a handful of patients, distant metastases developed after radiotherapy (median roughly 7 months), whereas roughly 16 patients showed no significant progression.

This clonotype rates as medium-sized (0.01 to 0.1%). Prior chemotherapy, radiotherapy and other malignancies were absent; CT and PET/CT showed node-negative disease. Two sampling time points were used, and roughly 6.2 milliliters of peripheral blood were drawn at each. Germline lookup yields CDR1 SGHAT and CDR2 FQNNGV. V was cut by 0 bases and J by 5 bases, with 8 bases left in between. This CDR3 contains 13 residues. Multiplex PCR in two rounds served to amplify TCR beta CDR3 from genomic DNA. TRBV and TRBJ genes each had their own specific primers in first-round PCR. MiXCR, applied by TCRdb to the multiplex PCR reads, yields one record per CDR3 protein. The sample includes about 14,000 distinct CDR3 sequences, 28% seen only once; the top ten take under 14%.

The sample was PBMCs, taken before or after stereotactic body radiation therapy (not recorded which). This receptor was taken from a donor of 50 years or more with non-small cell lung cancer. The chain uses TRBV11-2 and TRBJ2-7, with D unclear. The CDR3 bases are TGTGCCAGCAGCTTAGAGGAGTTCCACGAGCAGTACTTC. Its translation is CASSLEEFHEQYF.